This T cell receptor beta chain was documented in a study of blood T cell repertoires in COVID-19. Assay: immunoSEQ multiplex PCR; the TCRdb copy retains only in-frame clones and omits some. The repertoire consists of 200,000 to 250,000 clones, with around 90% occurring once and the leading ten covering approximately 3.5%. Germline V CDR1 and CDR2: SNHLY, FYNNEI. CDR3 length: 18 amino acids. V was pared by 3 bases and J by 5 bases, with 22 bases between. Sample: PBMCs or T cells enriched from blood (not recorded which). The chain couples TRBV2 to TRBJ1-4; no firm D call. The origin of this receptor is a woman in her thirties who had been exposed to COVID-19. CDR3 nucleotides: TGTGCCAGCAGTGATGGGGAGATCGATTATAGCGCGAATGAAAAACTGTTTTTT. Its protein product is CASSDGEIDYSANEKLFF.